The 12 T cell receptor beta chains reported below all come from one sample, sequenced in a study of T cell responses to AZD1222 COVID-19 vaccine. Some clones are missing from TCRdb's copy, which holds only in-frame ones; the method was immunoSEQ multiplex PCR. This table has over 100,000 clones, 87% appearing once. The specimen was peripheral blood, collected 28 days after the second AZD1222 dose. These receptors were collected from an adult who received the AZD1222 COVID-19 vaccine.

The chain is built from TRBV7-9 and TRBJ2-2; D is uncertain. CDR1 is SEHNR and CDR2 is FQNEAQ in the germline V gene (reference sequence). The CDR3 is made up of 14 amino acids. V lost 5 bases, J lost 1 base, and 8 bases lay in between. CDR3 DNA: TGTGCCAGCAGCCGTGTCGGGAACACCGGGGAGCTGTTTTTT. Residues: CASSRVGNTGELFF.

V gene TRBV18 combines with J gene TRBJ2-1; tentatively, D is TRBD1 (5 bases). This CDR3 spans 15 amino acids. CDR1 KGHSH and CDR2 LQKENI come from the germline V gene. V was cut by 0 bases and J by 2 bases, with 8 bases left in between. The CDR3 loop is CASSPPQGTYNEQFF. CDR3 nucleotides: TGTGCCAGCTCACCACCCCAGGGAACCTACAATGAGCAGTTCTTC. Full variable domain (missing parts from reference TRBV18 and TRBJ2-1): NAGVMQNPRHLVRRRGQEARLRCSPMKGHSHVYWYRQLPEEGLKFMVYLQKENIIDESGMPKERFSAEFPKEGPSILRIQQVVRGDSAAYFCASSPPQGTYNEQFFGPGTRLTVL.

The chain employs TRBV19 and TRBJ2-1; 9 bases align to TRBD1. The CDR3 totals 16 residues. J gave up 6 bases and V 6 bases, and 12 bases lay outside the gene matches. CDR1 LNHDA and CDR2 SQIVND come from the germline V gene (reference sequence). The CDR3 nucleotides read TGTGCCAGTAGCCAATTTCCGGGACAGGGAGGCAATGAGCAGTTCTTC. Amino acid sequence: CASSQFPGQGGNEQFF.

This chain connects TRBV14 to TRBJ1-2; D unresolved. In germline, CDR1 is SGHDN, CDR2 FVKESK. The CDR3 runs 14 residues. Trimming removed 6 bases from V and 0 bases from J, with 11 bases in between. CDR3 sequence (DNA): TGTGCCAGCAGTTGGGCCGGAGCTAACTATGGCTACACCTTC. Translating it yields CASSWAGANYGYTF.

This chain joins TRBV27 and TRBJ2-1; TRBD2 agrees at 8 bases. With V trimmed by 0 bases and J by 4 bases, 11 bases remained unmatched. The CDR3 contains 18 residues. CDR1 is MNHEY and CDR2 is SMNVEV in the germline V gene (reference sequence). The CDR3 loop is CASSLSGGVLDAYNEQFF. Written as DNA, the CDR3 is TGTGCCAGCAGTTTATCCGGGGGGGTGCTGGATGCTTACAATGAGCAGTTCTTC.

This chain links TRBV4-2 with TRBJ1-1, with D maybe TRBD1 (5 bases). Germline values: CDR1 LGHNA, CDR2 YNFKEQ. The CDR3 covers 12 residues. Trimming removed 5 bases at V and 11 bases at J, with 15 bases between. The CDR3 reads CASSGGVQRAFF. Here the CDR3 DNA reads TGTGCCAGCAGCGGGGGGGTCCAGAGGGCTTTCTTT.

This clone has only one observation. The genes are TRBV5-6 and TRBJ1-6; no reliable D call. CDR1 SGHDT and CDR2 YYEEEE come from the germline V gene. The CDR3 contains 16 residues. The V end was cut by 0 bases, the J end by 10 bases, with 17 bases between. CDR3: CASSLVRGGRRSPLHF. CDR3 in DNA: TGTGCCAGCAGCTTGGTACGCGGAGGTCGTCGATCACCCCTCCACTTT.

This chain links TRBV7-9 with TRBJ1-4; D remains ambiguous. The germline CDR1 and CDR2 sequences are SEHNR and FQNEAQ (reference sequence). V lost 1 base and J lost 8, with 8 bases in between. This CDR3 is 13 amino acids long. This chain's CDR3 is CASSLGETEKLFF. In nucleotides, the CDR3 is TGTGCCAGCAGCTTAGGGGAGACGGAAAAACTGTTTTTT.

V is TRBV30 and J is TRBJ1-1, with D unresolved. CDR1 GTSNPN and CDR2 SVGIG come from the germline V gene (reference sequence). The CDR3 length is 16 residues. Trimming removed 2 bases at V and 4 bases at J, with 20 bases between. DNA of the CDR3: TGTGCCTGGAGTAGGATTGTGAGGGCCTTGGGCACTGAAGCTTTCTTT. Residues: CAWSRIVRALGTEAFF.

This chain links TRBV3-1 (or the pseudogene TRBV3-2) with TRBJ1-2; D perhaps matches TRBD1 (5 bases). CDR1 is LGHDT and CDR2 is YNNKEL in the germline V gene (reference sequence). The CDR3 loop spans 13 amino acids. Trimming stripped 4 bases from V and 10 bases from J, with 16 bases between. CDR3 coding DNA: TGTGCCAGCAGCCCTCTCCGGCAGGGTCTCTACACCTTC. This encodes CASSPLRQGLYTF.

This clone was seen just once. CDR3 sequence: CASSASGGVYEQYF. The CDR3 region has the DNA TGTGCCAGCAGCGCCAGCGGGGGTGTCTACGAGCAGTACTTC. The rearrangement joins TRBV9 to TRBJ2-7, with TRBD2 matching over 8 bases. This CDR3 contains 14 residues. CDR1 SGDLS and CDR2 YYNGEE come from the germline V gene. The trim removed 3 bases at V and 3 bases at J, leaving 5 bases unmatched.

The genes are TRBV5-6 and TRBJ2-3; 8 bases are shared with TRBD2. From germline, CDR1 is SGHDT and CDR2 YYEEEE. This CDR3 is built from 17 residues. The V segment lost 1 base and the J segment 2 bases; nucleotides outside the gene matches: 9. Here the CDR3 reads CASSLWAGGAVTDTQYF. For the CDR3, the DNA is TGTGCCAGCAGCTTGTGGGCCGGGGGGGCCGTCACAGATACGCAGTATTTT. Drawing the rest from reference TRBV5-6 and TRBJ2-3, the complete variable domain is DAGVTQSPTHLIKTRGQQVTLRCSPKSGHDTVSWYQQALGQGPQFIFQYYEEEERQRGNFPDRFSGHQFPNYSSELNVNALLLGDSALYLCASSLWAGGAVTDTQYFGPGTRLTVL.